Listed below are T cell receptor beta chains from one sample, sequenced in a study of T-cell reconstitution after alpha-beta-depleted transplantation in children. TCRdb itself ran the PCR reads through MiXCR, one entry per CDR3 protein. The table includes 300,000 to 400,000 distinct CDR3 sequences, about 17% detected once. Sequenced here: PBMCs, mostly from graft donor cells, sampled 360 days after TCRalphabeta/CD19-depleted stem cell transplant. Every receptor here comes from a male patient aged 2 to 10 who had a stem cell transplant for acute lymphoblastic leukemia, so the T cells may come from the graft donor. The CDR3 runs from the conserved cysteine through the conserved F or W. A D gene is named only where the DNA matches it firmly. Clone size is shown for a subset of rows, as once, few, many or a class of expanded clone.

D gene,J gene,clone size,V gene,CDR3 DNA,CDR3 protein
.,TRBJ2-3,.,TRBV5-5,TGTGCCAGCAGCTTCGGCAGGGCAGATACGCAGTATTTT,CASSFGRADTQYF
.,TRBJ1-3,few,TRBV28,TGTGCCAGCAGTTCCCCCTCCGACGGACTCTCTGGAAACACCATATATTTT,CASSSPSDGLSGNTIYF
.,TRBJ2-1,.,TRBV24-1,TGTGCCACCAGTGATTTGAAAGGGCTCGGATCCTACAATGAGCAGTTCTTC,CATSDLKGLGSYNEQFF
TRBD1,TRBJ1-5,many,TRBV5-6,TGTGCCAGCAGCCCCCAGGGGGTCGACAATCAGCCCCAGCATTTT,CASSPQGVDNQPQHF
.,TRBJ1-2,once,TRBV27,TGTGCCAGCAGTTTATTTTTTGGCTACGGAAACTATGGCTACACCTTC,CASSLFFGYGNYGYTF
.,TRBJ2-1,few,TRBV24-1,TGTGCCACCAGTGGGCAGGACTATGTGTACAATGAGCAGTTCTTC,CATSGQDYVYNEQFF
TRBD1,TRBJ1-2,.,TRBV4-1,TGCGCCAGCAGCCAGACAGGGTGGGATGGCTACACCTTC,CASSQTGWDGYTF
TRBD2,TRBJ2-3,.,TRBV4-3,TGCGCCAGCAGCCAGGGACTAGCGCCCACAAATACGCAGTATTTT,CASSQGLAPTNTQYF
.,TRBJ1-4,few,TRBV5-1,TGCGCCAGCAGCTTGGCGGGGAAGGGTGAAAAACTGTTTTTT,CASSLAGKGEKLFF
.,TRBJ2-1,few,TRBV28,TGTGCCAGCAGTTTATTCCAGGGAAGCTCCTACAATGAGCAGTTCTTC,CASSLFQGSSYNEQFF
TRBD2,TRBJ2-1,many,TRBV7-8,TGTGCCAGCAGCCTCGGGACTAGCGGGAGGCTTTACAATGAGCAGTTCTTC,CASSLGTSGRLYNEQFF
.,TRBJ2-3,many,TRBV12-3/TRBV12-4,TGTGCCAGCAGTATAACAGGGTCTAGCACAGATACGCAGTATTTT,CASSITGSSTDTQYF
.,TRBJ1-1,.,TRBV3-1,TGTGCCAGCAGGATTACACGGGAGAACACTGAAGCTTTCTTT,CASRITRENTEAFF
.,TRBJ2-2,.,TRBV3-1,TGTGCCAGCAGCCAAGGAAGGCTCGGGGAGCTGTTTTTT,CASSQGRLGELFF
.,TRBJ2-3,.,TRBV30,TGTGCCGGCCCCAGGGTGGATAGCACAGATACGCAGTATTTT,CAGPRVDSTDTQYF
TRBD2,TRBJ2-3,many,TRBV6-5,TGTGCCAGCAGTTACTCCCCAAGGACTAGCGGGATCCCAGATACGCAGTATTTT,CASSYSPRTSGIPDTQYF
.,TRBJ2-2,few,TRBV7-8,TGTGCCAGCAGCTTAGTATCGCGTCGAGGCGCCGGGGAGCTGTTTTTT,CASSLVSRRGAGELFF
TRBD2,TRBJ2-5,few,TRBV4-2,TGTGCCAGCAGCCAAGATCGGACTAGCGGAGAGACCCAGTACTTC,CASSQDRTSGETQYF
.,TRBJ2-1,many,TRBV12-3/TRBV12-4,TGTGCCAGCAGGGGGGGGCCTAGCGGCCTTTCCGCTGAGCAGTTCTTC,CASRGGPSGLSAEQFF
.,TRBJ1-5,.,TRBV5-5,TGTGCCAGCAGCTTTGGACCAGGGGATCAGCCCCAGCATTTT,CASSFGPGDQPQHF
TRBD2,TRBJ2-5,few,TRBV20-1,TGCAGTGCCACCCGGACTAGCATGGAGACCCAGTACTTC,CSATRTSMETQYF
TRBD2,TRBJ2-1,few,TRBV10-3,TGTGCCATGCAGCGGGAGGGCCCCTACAATGAGCAGTTCTTC,CAMQREGPYNEQFF
.,TRBJ2-7,few,TRBV6-5,TGTGCCAGCAGTTACTCTGCGACTGGGTCCTCCTACGAGCAGTACTTC,CASSYSATGSSYEQYF
.,TRBJ2-7,.,TRBV5-6,TGTGCCAGCAGCTTGGGGGGGCGCCTCGCCTACGAGCAGTACTTC,CASSLGGRLAYEQYF
TRBD2,TRBJ2-6,.,TRBV28,TGTGCCAGCAGTTTATACGGCGGGAGGCCCGCCTTCTCTGGGGCCAACGTCCTGACTTTC,CASSLYGGRPAFSGANVLTF
.,TRBJ2-1,many,TRBV12-3/TRBV12-4,TGTGCCAGCAGTTTAAACAGGGAAGGTGAGCAGTTCTTC,CASSLNREGEQFF
.,TRBJ2-3,many,TRBV12-3/TRBV12-4,TGTGCCAGCAGCGCTACTAGCACAGATACGCAGTATTTT,CASSATSTDTQYF
.,TRBJ1-1,.,TRBV27,TGTGCCAGCAGTCACTTGAACACTGAAGCTTTCTTT,CASSHLNTEAFF
.,TRBJ2-3,few,TRBV4-1,TGCGCCAGCAGCCCTCGAGGAGCGGCAGATACGCAGTATTTT,CASSPRGAADTQYF
.,TRBJ2-7,many,TRBV25-1,TGTGCCAGCAGTGAGACCGGGACATACTACGAGCAGTACTTC,CASSETGTYYEQYF
.,TRBJ1-4,.,TRBV6-1,TGTGCCAGCAACGGAGGGGGTAATGAAAAACTGTTTTTT,CASNGGGNEKLFF
.,TRBJ1-5,few,TRBV5-1,TGCGCCAGCAGCTTAGACGGGACCAATCAGCCCCAGCATTTT,CASSLDGTNQPQHF
.,TRBJ2-2,few,TRBV2,TGTGCCAGTATTCCCGGGTCAAACACCGGGGAGCTGTTTTTT,CASIPGSNTGELFF
.,TRBJ2-3,few,TRBV5-8,TGTGCCAGCAGCTTAACAGGGCCGGGGGATACGCAGTATTTT,CASSLTGPGDTQYF
.,TRBJ2-2,.,TRBV12-3/TRBV12-4,TGTGCCAGTTGCCTCGGGACATACCTATTCGGGGAGCTGTTTTTT,CASCLGTYLFGELFF